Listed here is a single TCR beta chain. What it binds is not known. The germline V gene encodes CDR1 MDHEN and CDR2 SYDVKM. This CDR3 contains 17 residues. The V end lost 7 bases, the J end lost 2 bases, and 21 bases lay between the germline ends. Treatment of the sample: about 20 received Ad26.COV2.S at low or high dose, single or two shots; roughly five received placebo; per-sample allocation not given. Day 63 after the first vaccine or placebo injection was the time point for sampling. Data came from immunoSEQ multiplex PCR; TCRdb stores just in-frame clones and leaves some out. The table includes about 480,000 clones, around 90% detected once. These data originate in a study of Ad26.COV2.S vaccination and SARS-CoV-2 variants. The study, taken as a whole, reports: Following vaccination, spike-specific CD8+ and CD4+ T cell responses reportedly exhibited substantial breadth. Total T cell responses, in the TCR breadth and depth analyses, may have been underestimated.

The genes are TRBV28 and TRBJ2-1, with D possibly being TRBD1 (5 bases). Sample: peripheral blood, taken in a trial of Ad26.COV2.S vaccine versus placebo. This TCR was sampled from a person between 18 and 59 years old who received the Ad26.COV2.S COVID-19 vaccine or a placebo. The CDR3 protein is CASTPVRGFGAYNEQFF. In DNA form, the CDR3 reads TGTGCCAGCACCCCCGTAAGGGGATTTGGGGCCTACAATGAGCAGTTCTTC.